The rows below give T cell receptor beta chains drawn from one sample of a study of circulating and synovial CD4+ cells in juvenile arthritis. Assay: immunoSEQ multiplex PCR; the TCRdb copy retains only in-frame clones and omits some. The sample holds tens of thousands of clones, roughly 94% seen once. Sample: CD4+ T cells from blood. The receptors shown here come from a human donor with juvenile idiopathic arthritis. The conserved cysteine and the conserved F or W are not part of the CDR3 here. The D gene is left open where the match is weak.

v_gene	j_gene	d_gene	CDR3aa
TRBV9	TRBJ2-2	TRBD1	ASSVRDRGTGELF
TRBV18	.	TRBD1	ASSGTGVSYEQY
TRBV11-2	TRBJ2-1	.	ASSLDRGNEQF
TRBV19	TRBJ1-2	.	ASSPRTGGASNYGYT
TRBV7-2	TRBJ2-7	TRBD1	ASSPTGTVKQY
TRBV19	TRBJ1-5	.	ARSVGSPRNQPQH
TRBV11-2	TRBJ2-7	TRBD1	ASSSLRTGTSPRSYEQY
TRBV6-4	TRBJ1-5	.	ASSEQGQQPQH
TRBV5-1	TRBJ1-3	TRBD1	ASSLGTGATEVSGNTIY
TRBV6-6	TRBJ1-1	.	ASSYIGTNTEAF
TRBV6-1	TRBJ1-5	.	ASSESAGIYQPQH
TRBV11-2	TRBJ1-2	TRBD1	ASRQGDYGYT
TRBV7-2	TRBJ1-2	.	ASSLETATYGYT
TRBV9	.	.	ASSVAQGYEQY